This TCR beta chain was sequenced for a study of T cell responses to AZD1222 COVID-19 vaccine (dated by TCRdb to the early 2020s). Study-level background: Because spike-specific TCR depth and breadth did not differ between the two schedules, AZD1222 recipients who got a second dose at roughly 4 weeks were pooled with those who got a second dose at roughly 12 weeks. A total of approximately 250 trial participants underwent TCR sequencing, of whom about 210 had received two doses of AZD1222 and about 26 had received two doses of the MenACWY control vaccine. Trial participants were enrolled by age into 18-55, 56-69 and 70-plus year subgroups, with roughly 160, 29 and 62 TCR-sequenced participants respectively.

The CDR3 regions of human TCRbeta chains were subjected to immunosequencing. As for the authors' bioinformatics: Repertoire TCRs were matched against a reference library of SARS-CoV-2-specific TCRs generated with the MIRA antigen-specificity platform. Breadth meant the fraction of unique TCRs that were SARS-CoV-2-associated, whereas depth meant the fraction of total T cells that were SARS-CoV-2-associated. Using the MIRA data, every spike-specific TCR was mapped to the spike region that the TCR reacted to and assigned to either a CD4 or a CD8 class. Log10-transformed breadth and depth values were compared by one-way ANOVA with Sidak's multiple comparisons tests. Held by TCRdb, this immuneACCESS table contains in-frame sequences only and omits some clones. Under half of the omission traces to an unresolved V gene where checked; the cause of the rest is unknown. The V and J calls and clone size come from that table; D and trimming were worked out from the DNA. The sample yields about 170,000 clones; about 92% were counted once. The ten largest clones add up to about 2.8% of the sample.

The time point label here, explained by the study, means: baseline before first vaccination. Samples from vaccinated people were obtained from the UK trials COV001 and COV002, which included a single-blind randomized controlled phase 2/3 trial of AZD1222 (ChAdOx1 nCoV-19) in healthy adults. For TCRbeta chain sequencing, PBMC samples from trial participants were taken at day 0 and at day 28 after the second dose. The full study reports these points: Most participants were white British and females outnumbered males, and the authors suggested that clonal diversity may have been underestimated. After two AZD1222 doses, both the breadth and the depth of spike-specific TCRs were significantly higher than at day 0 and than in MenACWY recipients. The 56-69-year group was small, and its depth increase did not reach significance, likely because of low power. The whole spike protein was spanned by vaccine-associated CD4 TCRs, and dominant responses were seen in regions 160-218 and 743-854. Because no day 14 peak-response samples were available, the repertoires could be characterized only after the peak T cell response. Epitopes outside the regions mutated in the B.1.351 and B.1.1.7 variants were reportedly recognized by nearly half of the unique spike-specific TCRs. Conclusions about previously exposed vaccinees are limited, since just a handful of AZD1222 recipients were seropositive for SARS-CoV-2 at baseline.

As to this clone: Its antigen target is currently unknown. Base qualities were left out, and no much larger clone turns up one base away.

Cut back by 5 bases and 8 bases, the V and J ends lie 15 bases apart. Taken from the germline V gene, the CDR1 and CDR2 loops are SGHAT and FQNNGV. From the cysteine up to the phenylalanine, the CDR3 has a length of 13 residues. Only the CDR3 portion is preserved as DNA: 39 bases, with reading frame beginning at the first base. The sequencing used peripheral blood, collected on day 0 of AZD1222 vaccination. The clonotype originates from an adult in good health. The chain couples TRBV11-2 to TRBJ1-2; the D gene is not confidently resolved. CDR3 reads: CASSPTPIEGYTF. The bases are TGTGCCAGCAGCCCTACCCCCATCGAGGGCTACACCTTC.